This T cell receptor beta chain was obtained from a study of cytomegalovirus exposure and HLA in healthy donors. Study results and limitations: A later analysis associated around 17,000 TCR beta sequences with HLA alleles at a 0.05 false discovery rate. In terms of immune exposure information, only CMV serostatus was available.

Germline V gene lookup returns CDR1 MDHEN and CDR2 SYDVKM. The CDR3 runs 14 residues. V was pared by 2 bases and J by 7 bases, with 12 bases between. Turning to this clone: As yet, its antigen is unknown.

PCR amplification relied on 60 Vbeta primers (plus 13 Jbeta primers). Original handling: Roughly 11 million shared chains were among some 75 million unique TCR beta chains counted in a later analysis. TCRdb's copy holds only in-frame clones and misses some; the assay was immunoSEQ multiplex PCR. The DNA was the basis for D and trimming; V, J and clone size are from that table. The sample has about 65,000 clones, more than 75% seen once; the top ten hold 2.5% to 3.5%. V and J are TRBV28 and TRBJ1-5; unclear D gene. Sequenced material: PBMCs. The receptor comes from a girl aged 10 to 17 in good health and CMV-seropositive. The CDR3 spells CASSLRGRDQPQHF. CDR3 nucleotides: TGTGCCAGCAGTTTACGAGGGAGAGACCAGCCCCAGCATTTT.